This T cell receptor beta chain originates from a study of cytomegalovirus exposure and HLA in healthy donors (dated 2017 in TCRdb). Regarding the complete study: A later analysis indicated that the 90 to 150 validation repertoires were generated on the platform also employed for the 650 to 850 repertoires of the first cohort. In addition to the first cohort of 666 subjects, a separate validation cohort of 130 or so different subjects was used. To predict cytomegalovirus infection status, the study combined high-throughput TCR immunosequencing, statistical association of individual TCRs with disease status, and machine learning. The study aimed to test whether signatures of past pathogen exposure could be identified by cataloging public T cell receptors.

Broader findings and caveats from the paper: Of the cluster scores, about 94% were above 0 in a later analysis, which found that TCRs clustered in the first cohort also tended to co-occur in the approximately 130 validation repertoires. The study gave a list of under 200 TCR beta chains associated with cytomegalovirus. In vitro tests confirmed that three of the cytomegalovirus-associated TCR beta chains recognize cytomegalovirus antigens. Most TCR sequences were seen in very few donors, while some public TCRs were found in many individuals. The classifier was reported to diagnose cytomegalovirus status with high specificity and sensitivity in both the original and validation cohorts. A later analysis lacked HLA typing for the validation cohort, so it scored co-occurrence in that cohort across all 120 or so repertoires. The authors suggested that the approach could potentially be generalized to other disease states and immunological phenotypes.

As to this clone: What this receptor recognizes is not known. No base quality information exists; no much larger clone differs at one position.

Library preparation used the immunoSEQ multiplex PCR assay. Turning to the authors' computational methods: A statistical classification framework was developed to diagnose cytomegalovirus status using the catalog of TCR beta chain sequences. TCRdb took over this immuneACCESS table, retaining in-frame rearrangements with V and J assigned. Such tables are incomplete; in checked studies, under half of the missing clones stem from an unresolved V gene, and the remainder is unexplained. V, J and clone size reflect that table, while D and trimming were determined from the DNA. For this sample the table gives roughly 86,000 clones, of which 90% to 97% were detected only once. The top ten clones comprise around 1.6% of the sample. The donors were included in the validation cohort of over a hundred subjects, a group kept apart from the 666-subject first cohort. The CDR3 starts with the cysteine, ends with the phenylalanine, and has 15 residues. Only the CDR3 DNA is retained, 45 bases long and in frame from the first base. The germline V gene specifies MNHNS as CDR1 and SASEGT as CDR2. V is cut by 7 bases and J by 0 bases, and the space between the germline ends is 13 bases.

This chain is built from TRBV6-1 and TRBJ1-3; TRBD1 might be the D gene, on 5 matching bases. The sample consisted of PBMCs. The sequence was collected from a man aged 18 to 29 in good health and CMV-seropositive. CDR3 sequence: CASNEDNYSGNTIYF. The DNA reads TGTGCCAGCAATGAGGACAACTACTCTGGAAACACCATATATTTT.